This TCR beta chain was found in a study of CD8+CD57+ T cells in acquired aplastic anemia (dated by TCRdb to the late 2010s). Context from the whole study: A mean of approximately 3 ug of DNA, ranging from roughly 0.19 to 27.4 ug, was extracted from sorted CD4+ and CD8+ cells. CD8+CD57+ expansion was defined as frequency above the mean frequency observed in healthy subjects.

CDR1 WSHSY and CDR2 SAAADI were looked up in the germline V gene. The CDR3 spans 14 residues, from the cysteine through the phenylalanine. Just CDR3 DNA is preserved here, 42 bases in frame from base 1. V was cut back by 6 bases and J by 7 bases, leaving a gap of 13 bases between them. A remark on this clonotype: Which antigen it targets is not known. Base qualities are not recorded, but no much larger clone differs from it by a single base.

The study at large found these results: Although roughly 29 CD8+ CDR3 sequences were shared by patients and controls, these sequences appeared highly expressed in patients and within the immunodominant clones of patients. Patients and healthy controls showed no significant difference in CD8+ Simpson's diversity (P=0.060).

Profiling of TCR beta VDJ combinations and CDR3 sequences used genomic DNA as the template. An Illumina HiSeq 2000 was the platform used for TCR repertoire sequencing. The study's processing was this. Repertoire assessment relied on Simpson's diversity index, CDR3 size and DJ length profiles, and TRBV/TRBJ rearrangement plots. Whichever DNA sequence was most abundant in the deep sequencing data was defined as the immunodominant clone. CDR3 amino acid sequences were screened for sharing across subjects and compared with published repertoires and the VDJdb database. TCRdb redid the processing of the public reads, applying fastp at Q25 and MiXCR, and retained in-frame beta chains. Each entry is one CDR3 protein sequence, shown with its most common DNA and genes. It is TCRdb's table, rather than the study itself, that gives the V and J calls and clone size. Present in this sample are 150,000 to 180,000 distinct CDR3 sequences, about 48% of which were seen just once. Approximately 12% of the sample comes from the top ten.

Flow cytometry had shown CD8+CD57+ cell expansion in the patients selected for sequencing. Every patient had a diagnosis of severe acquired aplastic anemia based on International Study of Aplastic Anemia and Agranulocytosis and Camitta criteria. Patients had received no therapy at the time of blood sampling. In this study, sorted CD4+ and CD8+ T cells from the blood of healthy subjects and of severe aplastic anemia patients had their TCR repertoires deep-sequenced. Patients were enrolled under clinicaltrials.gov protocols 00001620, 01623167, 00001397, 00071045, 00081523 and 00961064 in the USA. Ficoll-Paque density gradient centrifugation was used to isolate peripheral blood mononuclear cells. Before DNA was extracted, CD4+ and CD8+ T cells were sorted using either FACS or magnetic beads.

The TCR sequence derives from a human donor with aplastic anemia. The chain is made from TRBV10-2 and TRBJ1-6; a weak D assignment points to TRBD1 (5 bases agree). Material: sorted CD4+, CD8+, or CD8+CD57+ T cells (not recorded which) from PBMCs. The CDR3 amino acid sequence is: CASSHSGGNSPLHF. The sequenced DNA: TGCGCCAGCAGCCACTCTGGGGGAAATTCACCCCTCCACTTT.